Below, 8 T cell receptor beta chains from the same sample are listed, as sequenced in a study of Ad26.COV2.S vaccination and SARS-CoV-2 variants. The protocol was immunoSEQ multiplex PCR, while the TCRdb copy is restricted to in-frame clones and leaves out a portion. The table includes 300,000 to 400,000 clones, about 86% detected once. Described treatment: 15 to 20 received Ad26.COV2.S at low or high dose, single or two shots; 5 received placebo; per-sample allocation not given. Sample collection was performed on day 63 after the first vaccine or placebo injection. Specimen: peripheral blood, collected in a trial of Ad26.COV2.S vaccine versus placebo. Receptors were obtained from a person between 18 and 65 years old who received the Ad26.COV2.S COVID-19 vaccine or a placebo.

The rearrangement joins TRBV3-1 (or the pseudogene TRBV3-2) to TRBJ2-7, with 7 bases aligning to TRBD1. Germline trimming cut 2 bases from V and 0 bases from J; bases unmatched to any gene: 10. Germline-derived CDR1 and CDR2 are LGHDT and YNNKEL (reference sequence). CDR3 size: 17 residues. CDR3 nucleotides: TGTGCCAGCAGCCAAAGGAAAACGGACAGGAGCTCCTACGAGCAGTACTTC. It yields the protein CASSQRKTDRSSYEQYF.

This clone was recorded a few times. DNA of the CDR3: TGTGCCAGCAGCCATCAGAGCTCTGGAAACACCATATATTTT. Translating gives CASSHQSSGNTIYF. V and J are TRBV7-6 and TRBJ1-3; D not resolved. Germline V gives CDR1 SGHVS, CDR2 FNYEAQ. Trimming left V 5 bases short and J 0 bases short, with 8 bases between. CDR3 length: 14 amino acids.

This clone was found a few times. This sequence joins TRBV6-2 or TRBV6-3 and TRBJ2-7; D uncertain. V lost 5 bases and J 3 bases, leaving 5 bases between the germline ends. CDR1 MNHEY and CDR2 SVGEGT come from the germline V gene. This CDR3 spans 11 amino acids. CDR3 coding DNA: TGTGCCAGCAGTCCAGACTACGAGCAGTACTTC. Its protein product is CASSPDYEQYF.

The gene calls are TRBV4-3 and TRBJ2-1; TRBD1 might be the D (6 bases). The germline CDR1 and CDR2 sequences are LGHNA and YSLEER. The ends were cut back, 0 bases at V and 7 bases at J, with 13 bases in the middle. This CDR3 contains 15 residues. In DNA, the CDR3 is TGCGCCAGCAGCCAAGAGGGGGACAAAATGAATGAGCAGTTCTTC. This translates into CASSQEGDKMNEQFF.

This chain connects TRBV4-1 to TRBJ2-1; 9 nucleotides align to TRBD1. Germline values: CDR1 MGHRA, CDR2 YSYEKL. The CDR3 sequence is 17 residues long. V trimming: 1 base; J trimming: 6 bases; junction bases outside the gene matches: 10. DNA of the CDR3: TGCGCCAGCAGCCAAGGAGCCCGGACAGGGGTCCTCAATGAGCAGTTCTTC. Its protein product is CASSQGARTGVLNEQFF.

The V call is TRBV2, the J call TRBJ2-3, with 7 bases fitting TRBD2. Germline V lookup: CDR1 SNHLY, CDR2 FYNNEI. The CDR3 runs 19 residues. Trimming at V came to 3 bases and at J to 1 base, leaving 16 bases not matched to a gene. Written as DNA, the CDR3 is TGTGCCAGCAGTGAGTTGGGGGGAGGGGTTTCAGTCCGCACAGATACGCAGTATTTT. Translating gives CASSELGGGVSVRTDTQYF.

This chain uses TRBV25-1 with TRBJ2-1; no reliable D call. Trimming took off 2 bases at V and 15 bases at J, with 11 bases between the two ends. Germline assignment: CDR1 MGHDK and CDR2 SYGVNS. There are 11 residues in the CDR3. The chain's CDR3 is CASSEPPRWFF. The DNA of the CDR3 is TGTGCCAGCAGTGAACCACCCCGGTGGTTCTTC.

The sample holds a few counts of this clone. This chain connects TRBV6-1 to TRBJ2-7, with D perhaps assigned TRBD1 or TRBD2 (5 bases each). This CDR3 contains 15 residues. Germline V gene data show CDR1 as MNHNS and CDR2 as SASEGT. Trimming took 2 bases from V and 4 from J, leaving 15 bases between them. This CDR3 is CASSEMGDPSYEQYF. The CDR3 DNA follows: TGTGCCAGCAGTGAAATGGGGGATCCGTCGTACGAGCAGTACTTC.